This is a list of T cell receptor beta chains from one sample in a study of neurological immune-mediated disorders. TCRdb reprocessed the 5' RACE reads with MiXCR, giving one entry per CDR3 protein. There are about 71,000 distinct CDR3 sequences in the sample; 4.5% occur only once, and approximately 7% lies in the top ten. Sequencing was performed on PBMCs. The source of these receptors is a man aged 25-40 years with multiple sclerosis. CDR3s leave out the opening cysteine and the closing phenylalanine or tryptophan.

v_gene: TRBV27; j_gene: TRBJ2-2; CDR3aa: ATKRDRAKTGELF
v_gene: TRBV12-3/TRBV12-4; j_gene: TRBJ2-1; CDR3aa: ASSLAGESYNEQF
v_gene: TRBV5-1; j_gene: TRBJ1-2; CDR3aa: ASSLGGNGYT
v_gene: TRBV5-1; j_gene: TRBJ2-4; CDR3aa: ASSFAGGLLAKNIQY
v_gene: TRBV5-6; j_gene: TRBJ2-5; CDR3aa: ASSQTGAEETQY
v_gene: TRBV6-2/TRBV6-3; j_gene: TRBJ2-1; CDR3aa: ASSSAIKAAAGGNEQF
v_gene: TRBV9; j_gene: TRBJ2-3; CDR3aa: ASSATGPRGGDTQY
v_gene: TRBV5-1; j_gene: TRBJ2-5; CDR3aa: ASRLAGEKETQY
v_gene: TRBV12-3/TRBV12-4; j_gene: TRBJ1-5; CDR3aa: ASSSVSTEQPQH
v_gene: TRBV5-1; j_gene: TRBJ1-4; CDR3aa: ASSLDPKANEKLF
v_gene: TRBV2; j_gene: TRBJ1-1; CDR3aa: ASSEQAYTEAF
v_gene: TRBV29-1; j_gene: TRBJ2-3; CDR3aa: SVPPKGAPTDTQY
v_gene: TRBV6-1; j_gene: TRBJ1-2; CDR3aa: ASADRASSYGYT
v_gene: TRBV3-1; j_gene: TRBJ1-1; CDR3aa: ASSQVGTGKGAEAF
v_gene: TRBV7-9; j_gene: TRBJ2-7; CDR3aa: ASSLIDEQY
v_gene: TRBV27; j_gene: TRBJ2-7; CDR3aa: ASSPTGVYEQY
v_gene: TRBV10-3; j_gene: TRBJ1-1; CDR3aa: AISETTEAF
v_gene: TRBV7-6; j_gene: TRBJ2-1; CDR3aa: ASSSLAGVVNEQF
v_gene: TRBV20-1; j_gene: TRBJ2-2; CDR3aa: SALKEGTGELF
v_gene: TRBV20-1; j_gene: TRBJ1-5; CDR3aa: SASRRANQPQH
v_gene: TRBV12-3/TRBV12-4; j_gene: TRBJ1-1; CDR3aa: ASSPGQGWDTEAF
v_gene: TRBV15; j_gene: TRBJ2-3; CDR3aa: ATSREWGARTDTQY
v_gene: TRBV6-5; j_gene: TRBJ2-5; CDR3aa: ASSYVREQTQY
v_gene: TRBV6-6; j_gene: TRBJ1-5; CDR3aa: ASRGDRVENNQPQH
v_gene: TRBV12-3/TRBV12-4; j_gene: TRBJ1-5; CDR3aa: ASRAGRGVHQPQH
v_gene: TRBV5-1; j_gene: TRBJ2-1; CDR3aa: ASRSTGVSYNEQF
v_gene: TRBV18; j_gene: TRBJ1-2; CDR3aa: ASSRTGANYGYT
v_gene: TRBV7-9; j_gene: TRBJ1-1; CDR3aa: ASMSGQGYTEAF